The next 31 T cell receptor beta chains were all read from a single sample in a study of blood T cell repertoires in COVID-19. Sequencing was performed with immunoSEQ multiplex PCR; in TCRdb, only in-frame clones are kept and a portion is missing. The sample shows around 200,000 clones, more than 85% of them seen only once. The specimen was peripheral blood. The receptors originated from an elderly woman in a cohort sampled during active or convalescent COVID-19.

The CDR3 here is CASSESPGLQIDEQFF. CDR3 nucleotide sequence: TGTGCCAGCAGTGAATCCCCGGGACTACAAATCGATGAGCAGTTCTTC. This chain connects TRBV6-1 to TRBJ2-1; 7 bases match TRBD2. V shed 2 bases, J shed 8 bases, and the junction held 12 bases outside the gene matches. There are 16 residues in the CDR3. Germline V gives CDR1 MNHNS, CDR2 SASEGT.

V usage is TRBV29-1 and J usage is TRBJ1-3, with D unclear. Trimming cost V 4 bases and J 2 bases, with 9 bases left between them. The germline V gene encodes CDR1 SQVTM and CDR2 ANQGSEA. This CDR3 is 13 amino acids long. The CDR3 region is CSVGAITGNTIYF. CDR3 coding DNA: TGCAGCGTTGGGGCAATCACTGGAAACACCATATATTTT.

The genes are TRBV19 and TRBJ2-7; 8 bases fit TRBD1. Germline CDR1 reads LNHDA; CDR2 reads SQIVND (reference sequence). The V and J ends lost 3 bases and 0 bases, in that order; junction bases with no gene match: 10. The CDR3 extends over 17 amino acids. The CDR3 coding sequence is TGTGCCAGTAGTATTGGGCAGGGGGCCGAATTCTCCTACGAGCAGTACTTC. This codes for CASSIGQGAEFSYEQYF.

The chain carries TRBV3-1 (or the pseudogene TRBV3-2) and TRBJ2-7; 9 nucleotides align to TRBD1. The V segment lost 0 bases and the J segment 2 bases; nucleotides outside the gene matches: 5. The CDR3 consists of 16 residues. Germline V gene data show CDR1 as LGHDT and CDR2 as YNNKEL (reference sequence). CDR3 sequence (DNA): TGTGCCAGCAGCCAAGAAGGGACAGGGTACCCCTACGAGCAGTACTTC. Translated: CASSQEGTGYPYEQYF.

The chain is built from TRBV9 and TRBJ1-1; no clear D. This CDR3 contains 16 residues. Per germline, CDR1 SGDLS and CDR2 YYNGEE. V lost 3 bases and J lost 5, with 20 bases in between. The CDR3 here is CASSAPPNGMGTEAFF. CDR3 DNA sequence: TGTGCCAGCAGCGCGCCTCCGAACGGGATGGGGACTGAAGCTTTCTTT.

The DNA for the CDR3 is TGTGCCAGCTCAGCAACCGGGGGGGAGCTGTTTTTT. Its protein is CASSATGGELFF. This chain uses TRBV18 with TRBJ2-2; D is ambiguous. The CDR3 has 12 amino acids. The V end was cut by 5 bases, the J end by 8 bases, with 9 bases between. The germline V gene has CDR1 KGHSH and CDR2 LQKENI. Complete variable domain (other parts from reference TRBV18 and TRBJ2-2): NAGVMQNPRHLVRRRGQEARLRCSPMKGHSHVYWYRQLPEEGLKFMVYLQKENIIDESGMPKERFSAEFPKEGPSILRIQQVVRGDSAAYFCASSATGGELFFGEGSRLTVL.

The chain couples TRBV4-3 to TRBJ2-4, with 8 bases matching TRBD2. The CDR3 sequence is 14 residues long. Trimming at V came to 0 bases and at J to 13 bases, leaving 8 bases not matched to a gene. Germline V gene data show CDR1 as LGHNA and CDR2 as YSLEER. The CDR3 nucleotides are TGCGCCAGCAGCCAAGATTGGCTAGCGGGCGTGCAGTACTTC. This encodes CASSQDWLAGVQYF.

V usage is TRBV5-1 and J usage is TRBJ1-2; 7 bases line up with TRBD1. The germline gives CDR1 SGHRS, CDR2 YFSETQ. This CDR3 has 14 residues. V lost 4 bases to trimming and J lost 0 bases; unmatched junction nucleotides: 3. The CDR3: CASSQTGPNYGYTF. DNA of the CDR3: TGCGCCAGCAGCCAGACAGGGCCTAACTATGGCTACACCTTC.

The rearrangement links TRBV18 to TRBJ2-3; TRBD1 matches 7 bases. CDR1 is KGHSH and CDR2 is LQKENI in the germline V gene. J gave up 0 bases and V 3 bases, and 3 bases lay outside the gene matches. The CDR3 runs 15 residues. CDR3 sequence: CASSPDRSSTDTQYF. CDR3 nucleotide sequence: TGTGCCAGCTCACCGGACAGGTCTAGCACAGATACGCAGTATTTT. Based on the CDR3 plus reference TRBV18 and TRBJ2-3, the full variable domain is NAGVMQNPRHLVRRRGQEARLRCSPMKGHSHVYWYRQLPEEGLKFMVYLQKENIIDESGMPKERFSAEFPKEGPSILRIQQVVRGDSAAYFCASSPDRSSTDTQYFGPGTRLTVL.

CDR3 DNA sequence: TGTGCCAGCAGGCGAACGGGACTAGCGGGAGTCGGCTACGAGCAGTACGTC. Its protein is CASRRTGLAGVGYEQYV. The J gene is TRBJ2-7, the V gene TRBV7-2; 14 nucleotides align to TRBD2. J gave up 3 bases and V 6 bases, and 10 bases lay outside the gene matches. Germline V gene sequence: CDR1 SGHTA, CDR2 FQGNSA. The CDR3 is made up of 17 amino acids.

The chain combines TRBV3-1 (or the pseudogene TRBV3-2) with TRBJ1-5; 8 bases agree with TRBD1. J was trimmed by 13 bases and V by 4 bases; bases with no gene match: 12. Germline CDR1 LGHDT, CDR2 YNNKEL (reference sequence). This CDR3 contains 14 residues. CDR3: CASSPLQGVGVQHF. The CDR3 DNA follows: TGTGCCAGCAGCCCTCTACAGGGGGTGGGTGTTCAGCATTTT.

This sequence joins TRBV10-3 and TRBJ2-2; 9 bases align to TRBD1. Per the germline V gene, CDR1 is ENHRY and CDR2 is SYGVKD. CDR3 length: 19 amino acids. With V trimmed by 5 bases and J by 6 bases, 19 bases remained unmatched. The CDR3 region is CAISYAGTGPEEVAGELFF. In nucleotides, the CDR3 is TGTGCCATCAGTTACGCCGGGACAGGGCCAGAAGAGGTGGCCGGGGAGCTGTTTTTT.

The J gene is TRBJ2-2, the V gene TRBV2; 12 nucleotides align to TRBD2. CDR3 length: 15 amino acids. The germline V gene has CDR1 SNHLY and CDR2 FYNNEI. V was pared by 6 bases and J by 4 bases, with 3 bases of the junction left unmatched. Written as DNA, the CDR3 is TGTGCCAGCAGCGGACTAGCGGGGCCCACCGGGGAGCTGTTTTTT. It is translated as CASSGLAGPTGELFF.

The rearrangement uses TRBV13 and TRBJ2-1; 11 bases fit TRBD2. The ends lost 3 bases at V and 4 bases at J; junction bases unmatched: 5. This CDR3 spans 16 amino acids. From germline, CDR1 is PRHDT and CDR2 FYEKMQ (reference sequence). The CDR3 DNA reads TGTGCCAGCAGCTTCCCCGCTAGCGGGAGGTACAATGAGCAGTTCTTC. It translates to CASSFPASGRYNEQFF.

The chain employs TRBV28 and TRBJ2-7, with a tentative D call TRBD2 (6 bases). The germline V gene has CDR1 MDHEN and CDR2 SYDVKM. The V end lost 5 bases, the J end lost 3 bases, and 17 bases lay between the germline ends. This CDR3 has 15 amino acids. CDR3: CASSPPLGGDYEQYF. CDR3 coding DNA: TGTGCCAGCAGTCCCCCCCTGGGGGGTGACTACGAGCAGTACTTC.

The chain uses TRBV7-2 and TRBJ2-3; 11 positions match TRBD2. The CDR3 loop spans 17 amino acids. J was trimmed by 0 bases and V by 6 bases; bases with no gene match: 8. Per germline, CDR1 SGHTA and CDR2 FQGNSA. Here the CDR3 DNA reads TGTGCCAGCAGTCTCAGGCGACTAGCGGGGAGCACAGATACGCAGTATTTT. This sequence encodes CASSLRRLAGSTDTQYF.

The J gene is TRBJ2-1, the V gene TRBV5-6, with 9 bases that match TRBD2. With V trimmed by 4 bases and J by 0 bases, 8 bases remained unmatched. Germline V lookup: CDR1 SGHDT, CDR2 YYEEEE. The CDR3 totals 17 residues. CDR3 sequence (DNA): TGTGCCAGCAGCAGTAGCGGGAGTGCCAGCTCCTACAATGAGCAGTTCTTC. This codes for CASSSSGSASSYNEQFF.

The rearrangement uses TRBV28 and TRBJ2-1; tentatively, D is TRBD2 (5 bases). The CDR3 is made up of 13 amino acids. The V end was cut by 2 bases, the J end by 7 bases, with 9 bases between. The germline CDR1 and CDR2 sequences are MDHEN and SYDVKM. CDR3 amino acids: CASSLEGLNEQFF. The CDR3 nucleotides read TGTGCCAGCAGTTTAGAGGGATTGAATGAGCAGTTCTTC.

V is TRBV18 and J is TRBJ1-1, with D possibly matching TRBD1 (5 bases). Germline V lookup: CDR1 KGHSH, CDR2 LQKENI. There are 14 residues in the CDR3. V lost 2 bases to trimming and J lost 3 bases, with 10 bases between them. This CDR3 is CASSPTGRDTEAFF. CDR3 sequence (DNA): TGTGCCAGCTCACCAACGGGCAGGGACACTGAAGCTTTCTTT.

This clone has only one observation. The genes are TRBV5-1 and TRBJ1-2, with a weak D call TRBD1 (6 bases). Trimming cost V 2 bases and J 10 bases, with 9 bases left between them. This CDR3 has 11 residues. Per germline, CDR1 SGHRS and CDR2 YFSETQ. The CDR3 DNA reads as TGCGCCAGCAGCTTACAGGGCGACTACACCTTC. This encodes CASSLQGDYTF.

This clone was observed a few times. This chain joins TRBV4-1 and TRBJ1-1; TRBD1 aligns across 8 bases. The V gene's germline CDR1 is MGHRA and CDR2 YSYEKL. V trimming: 1 base; J trimming: 2 bases; junction bases outside the gene matches: 3. This CDR3 is built from 15 residues. This CDR3 is CASSQVDRGNTEAFF. In DNA form, the CDR3 reads TGCGCCAGCAGCCAAGTTGACAGGGGAAACACTGAAGCTTTCTTT.

This clone was picked up a small number of times. CDR3 loop: CASSENWGRNTEAFF. DNA of the CDR3: TGCGCCAGCAGTGAGAACTGGGGCCGGAACACTGAAGCTTTCTTT. This chain links TRBV10-1 with TRBJ1-1; tentatively, D is TRBD1 (5 bases). Germline CDR1 is WNHNN and CDR2 is SYGVQD (reference sequence). Deletions cut 2 bases from V and 1 base from J, with 11 bases between. This CDR3 comprises 15 residues.

The chain combines TRBV6-5 with TRBJ1-6; maybe TRBD1 (5 bases). Germline V gives CDR1 MNHEY, CDR2 SVGAGI. CDR3 length: 14 residues. Trimming removed 6 bases from V and 6 bases from J, with 12 bases in between. CDR3 nucleotides: TGTGCCAGCAGGAAGACAGCTTTTAATTCACCCCTCCACTTT. This sequence encodes CASRKTAFNSPLHF.

The V gene is TRBV3-1 (or the pseudogene TRBV3-2), the J gene TRBJ2-1, with TRBD2 matching 7 bases. Trimming removed 5 bases from V and 5 bases from J; junction bases left unmatched: 6. CDR3 length: 14 amino acids. The germline V gene encodes CDR1 LGHDT and CDR2 YNNKEL (reference sequence). In DNA, the CDR3 is TGTGCCAGCAGCTTGGGACTACCAGACAATGAGCAGTTCTTC. Translation: CASSLGLPDNEQFF.

The chain employs TRBV4-1 and TRBJ1-2, with 8 nucleotides matching TRBD1. V dropped 4 bases and J dropped 3; count of bases not matched to a gene: 10. Germline CDR1 is MGHRA and CDR2 is YSYEKL. The CDR3 extends over 16 amino acids. The CDR3 sequence is CASSRFWTGLDYGYTF. The CDR3 DNA sequence: TGCGCCAGCAGCCGTTTTTGGACAGGGCTGGACTATGGCTACACCTTC.

The chain joins TRBV5-1 to TRBJ2-5, with no clear D. CDR1 is SGHRS and CDR2 is YFSETQ in the germline V gene. The CDR3 runs 16 residues. V shed 0 bases and J shed 2 bases, with 14 bases lying between them. CDR3 amino acids: CASSLGIEASQETQYF. The CDR3 DNA reads TGCGCCAGCAGCTTGGGAATCGAGGCTAGTCAAGAGACCCAGTACTTC.

The gene calls are TRBV24-1 and TRBJ2-1, with a possible D match to TRBD2 (6 bases). Per the germline V gene, CDR1 is KGHDR and CDR2 is SFDVKD. This CDR3 spans 18 amino acids. Trimming left V 4 bases short and J 3 bases short, with 21 bases between. The chain's CDR3 is CATSEHPRVRRGYNEQFF. CDR3 sequence (DNA): TGTGCCACCAGTGAACACCCCCGCGTTAGGCGGGGCTACAATGAGCAGTTCTTC.

The chain combines TRBV3-1 (or the pseudogene TRBV3-2) with TRBJ1-1; the D is unclear. Germline CDR1 LGHDT, CDR2 YNNKEL (reference sequence). This CDR3 spans 13 amino acids. Trimming pared 4 bases from V and 0 bases from J, leaving 6 bases between. The CDR3 nucleotides are TGTGCCAGCAGCCGATACATGAACACTGAAGCTTTCTTT. This translates into CASSRYMNTEAFF.

V gene TRBV6-5 combines with J gene TRBJ1-2; unclear D gene. CDR3 length: 14 amino acids. Germline CDR1 MNHEY, CDR2 SVGAGI. Trimming left V 6 bases short and J 1 base short, with 12 bases between. The CDR3 reads CASSEGGINYGYTF. The CDR3 nucleotides read TGTGCCAGCAGCGAGGGTGGAATTAACTATGGCTACACCTTC.

V usage is TRBV24-1 and J usage is TRBJ1-4; TRBD1 aligns across 10 bases. The V segment lost 4 bases and the J segment 8 bases; nucleotides outside the gene matches: 3. Germline V gives CDR1 KGHDR, CDR2 SFDVKD. The CDR3 covers 14 residues. In nucleotides, the CDR3 is TGTGCCACCAGTGAAGAGGGACAGGGGGAAAAACTGTTTTTT. It specifies CATSEEGQGEKLFF.

The CDR3 DNA follows: TGTGCCAGCAGTTACCAGGGGCCTAATGAAAAACTGTTTTTT. Amino acid sequence: CASSYQGPNEKLFF. This chain uses TRBV6-5 with TRBJ1-4; TRBD1 is a possible D gene (6 bases). V was clipped by 2 bases and J by 3 bases, with 7 bases between them. This CDR3 region has 14 residues. Germline V lookup: CDR1 MNHEY, CDR2 SVGAGI.